These T cell receptor beta chains were read from a single sample in a study of T cells in Graves' hyperthyroidism and ophthalmopathy. TCRdb fed the multiplex PCR reads into MiXCR, producing one record per CDR3 protein. Among some 600,000 distinct CDR3 sequences listed, roughly 13% were seen once. Sequenced material: blood. These receptors all stem from a woman aged 25 to 45 with Graves' hyperthyroidism that later progressed to Graves' ophthalmopathy. CDR3s include the opening cysteine and the closing phenylalanine or tryptophan. The order of the fields is CDR3 protein, CDR3 DNA, J gene, V gene, clone size, D gene. The D gene is left open where the match is weak. Expanded clones are given a class, and other clones once, few, many or no size at all.

CASSWASGRTDTQYF,TGTGCCAGCAGCTGGGCTAGCGGGAGAACAGATACGCAGTATTTT,TRBJ2-3,TRBV7-2,few,TRBD2
CSASPDRFYSNQPQHF,TGCAGTGCTAGTCCGGACAGATTTTATAGCAATCAGCCCCAGCATTTT,TRBJ1-5,TRBV20-1,many,-
CASSNLRLAHTGELFF,TGTGCCAGCAGCAACCTAAGACTAGCACACACCGGGGAGCTGTTTTTT,TRBJ2-2,TRBV5-5,many,TRBD2
CASSPRGGDNQPQHF,TGTGCCAGTAGTCCCCGGGGGGGCGACAATCAGCCCCAGCATTTT,TRBJ1-5,TRBV19,few,-
CASSADPLENTIYF,TGTGCCAGCAGTGCTGACCCTCTGGAAAACACCATATATTTT,TRBJ1-3,TRBV2,-,-
CASRSTGASPNTEAFF,TGTGCCAGTAGAAGTACCGGGGCCTCCCCAAACACTGAAGCTTTCTTT,TRBJ1-1,TRBV19,many,-
CASSATGTEDEKLFF,TGTGCCAGCAGCGCAACCGGGACAGAGGATGAAAAACTGTTTTTT,TRBJ1-4,TRBV7-9,few,TRBD1
CASRATSSYNEQFF,TGTGCCAGCAGGGCCACTAGCTCCTACAATGAGCAGTTCTTC,TRBJ2-1,TRBV12-3/TRBV12-4,few,-
CAWKGPGVGGYTF,TGTGCCTGGAAGGGCCCAGGGGTTGGTGGCTACACCTTC,TRBJ1-2,TRBV30,-,-
CSARPPPGWAEAFF,TGCAGTGCTAGACCACCCCCAGGGTGGGCTGAAGCTTTCTTT,TRBJ1-1,TRBV20-1,few,-
CSALSLAGGQNEQFF,TGCAGTGCCCTCTCCCTAGCGGGAGGGCAGAATGAGCAGTTCTTC,TRBJ2-1,TRBV20-1,many,TRBD2
CASPPSVPIAGPSYNEQFF,TGTGCCAGCCCACCAAGCGTACCGATAGCGGGCCCCTCCTACAATGAGCAGTTCTTC,TRBJ2-1,TRBV6-2/TRBV6-3,-,TRBD2
CASSYGQGLNEQFF,TGTGCCAGCAGTTACGGGCAGGGATTGAATGAGCAGTTCTTC,TRBJ2-1,TRBV6-5,-,-
CANQLLRVKNGYTF,TGTGCCAACCAGTTACTCCGGGTCAAAAATGGCTACACCTTC,TRBJ1-2,TRBV6-2/TRBV6-3,many,-
CASSGNLAGGLNEQFF,TGTGCCAGTAGTGGGAACCTAGCGGGAGGGTTAAATGAGCAGTTCTTC,TRBJ2-1,TRBV19,few,TRBD2
CASSLGSAGNYEQYF,TGTGCCAGCAGCTTAGGCTCGGCAGGCAACTACGAGCAGTACTTC,TRBJ2-7,TRBV11-3,many,-
CAWRQGRPEAFF,TGTGCCTGGAGGCAGGGGCGTCCCGAAGCTTTCTTT,TRBJ1-1,TRBV30,many,-
CAWSVGGELFF,TGTGCCTGGAGTGTCGGCGGGGAGCTGTTTTTT,TRBJ2-2,TRBV30,many,-
CASSGTLYEQYF,TGTGCCAGCAGCGGGACCCTCTACGAGCAGTACTTC,TRBJ2-7,TRBV3-2,many,-
CASSESGNYEQYF,TGTGCCAGCAGTGAGTCCGGGAACTACGAGCAGTACTTC,TRBJ2-7,TRBV2,many,-
CAWSPLDAPRPNEQFF,TGTGCCTGGAGTCCTCTTGACGCCCCCCGGCCCAATGAGCAGTTCTTC,TRBJ2-1,TRBV30,many,-
CASSLGQGLYGYTF,TGTGCCAGCAGTTTGGGCCAGGGGCTCTATGGCTACACCTTC,TRBJ1-2,TRBV27,many,-
CASSGRTRTAYYGYTF,TGTGCCAGCAGTGGGCGAACACGGACAGCCTACTATGGCTACACCTTC,TRBJ1-2,TRBV27,many,-
CASSRGQGSYGYTF,TGTGCCAGCAGCCGAGGACAGGGGAGCTATGGCTACACCTTC,TRBJ1-2,TRBV7-8,many,TRBD1
CASSLLEIYTGELFF,TGTGCCAGCAGTTTACTAGAGATTTACACCGGGGAGCTGTTTTTT,TRBJ2-2,TRBV6-2/TRBV6-3,many,-
CASSRALLAGGLETQYF,TGTGCCAGCAGCCGCGCCCTCCTAGCGGGAGGGCTCGAGACCCAGTACTTC,TRBJ2-5,TRBV11-1,many,TRBD2
CASSVDSGRGETQYF,TGTGCCAGCAGCGTAGATAGCGGGAGAGGAGAGACCCAGTACTTC,TRBJ2-5,TRBV9,many,TRBD2